This T cell receptor beta chain was retrieved from a study of CD8+ T cells in alopecia areata. After removal of 4 bases from V and 3 bases from J, the junction contained 5 bases not matched to a gene. Germline lookup yields CDR1 SQVTM and CDR2 ANQGSEA. CDR3 size: 13 residues. As part of sample collection, lesional scalp punch biopsies and peripheral blood were taken from alopecia areata patients. RNA was extracted and reverse transcribed into cDNA as the sequencing template. Clones were read by immunoSEQ multiplex PCR, and TCRdb kept only the in-frame ones, dropping some. The sample holds about 150,000 clones, more than 75% seen once.

The TCR comes from a human donor with alopecia areata. The chain couples TRBV29-1 to TRBJ2-7, with 8 bases matching TRBD2. The input for sequencing was CD8+ T cells sorted from blood, taken at week 0. The CDR3 nucleotides read TGCAGCGTTGTAGGCCGGGAGGGCTACGAGCAGTACTTC. Translated, it gives CSVVGREGYEQYF.